The clone carrying this TCR beta chain was observed many times. Its antigen is not identified. A sample-barcoded 5' primer and a J-beta primer mix were used in a second PCR of about 7 to 11 cycles. TCRdb re-analysed the 5' RACE reads in MiXCR, keeping a single row per CDR3 protein. The sample has about 1.5 million distinct CDR3 sequences; approximately 42% are singletons. Germline V gene data show CDR1 as SGHTA and CDR2 as FQGNSA. The V segment lost 5 bases and the J segment 3 bases; nucleotides outside the gene matches: 12. The CDR3 is made up of 17 amino acids. This entry is derived from a study of blood T cells in healthy people across ages. Overall study results and limits: Higher diversity, along with more naive CD4+ cells, distinguished long-lived donors from aged donors.

This rearrangement joins TRBV7-2 to TRBJ1-1; 10 bases align to TRBD1. This receptor was obtained from a woman under 30 in good health. The material sequenced was blood. The CDR3 sequence: CASSQRGWTGGHTEAFF. DNA for the CDR3: TGTGCCAGCAGCCAAAGGGGATGGACAGGGGGTCACACTGAAGCTTTCTTT.